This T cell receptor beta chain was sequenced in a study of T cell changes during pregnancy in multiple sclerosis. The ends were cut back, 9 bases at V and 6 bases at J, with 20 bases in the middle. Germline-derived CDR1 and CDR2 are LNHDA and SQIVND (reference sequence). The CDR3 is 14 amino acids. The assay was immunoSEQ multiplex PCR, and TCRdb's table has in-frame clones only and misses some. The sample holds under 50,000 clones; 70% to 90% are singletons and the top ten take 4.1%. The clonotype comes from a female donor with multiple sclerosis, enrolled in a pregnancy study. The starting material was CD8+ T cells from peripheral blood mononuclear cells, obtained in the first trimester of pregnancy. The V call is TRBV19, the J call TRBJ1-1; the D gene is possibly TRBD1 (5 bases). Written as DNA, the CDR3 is TGTGCCAGCATTGGGGGGGACCCTGCCTCTGAAGCTTTCTTT. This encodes CASIGGDPASEAFF.